This T cell receptor beta chain stems from a study of CD8 T cells in ankylosing spondylitis. Findings of the study overall: Reportedly, significant enrichment of disease-linked clones occurred in matched ankylosing spondylitis synovial fluid. Disease-linked clones displayed a CD8+ phenotype and appeared relatively rarely in peripheral blood. Some of the motif variants had earlier been found in reactive arthritis patients' fluid and blood. A TCR beta motif made of eight highly homologous variants seemed typical of ankylosing spondylitis blood.

Ten or more counts support this clonotype. Its antigen is unidentified. Germline loops: CDR1 SGHTA, CDR2 FQGNSA. CDR3 size: 14 residues. Trimming cost V 3 bases and J 7 bases; bases outside gene matches: 5. Library preparation for TCR beta used quantitative 5'-RACE with molecular barcodes. One entry per CDR3 protein, called by TCRdb with MiXCR from the 5' RACE reads. The sample contains under 250,000 distinct CDR3 sequences, about 7.3% of which appear only once. This rearrangement joins TRBV7-2 to TRBJ2-1; 8 bases map to TRBD2. Sequencing was carried out using blood, either unsorted or a sorted T cell fraction (not recorded which). The clonotype originates from a male donor with ankylosing spondylitis. The CDR3 spells CASSFLAGKNEQFF. In nucleotides, the CDR3 is TGTGCCAGCAGCTTTTTAGCGGGGAAGAATGAGCAGTTCTTC.